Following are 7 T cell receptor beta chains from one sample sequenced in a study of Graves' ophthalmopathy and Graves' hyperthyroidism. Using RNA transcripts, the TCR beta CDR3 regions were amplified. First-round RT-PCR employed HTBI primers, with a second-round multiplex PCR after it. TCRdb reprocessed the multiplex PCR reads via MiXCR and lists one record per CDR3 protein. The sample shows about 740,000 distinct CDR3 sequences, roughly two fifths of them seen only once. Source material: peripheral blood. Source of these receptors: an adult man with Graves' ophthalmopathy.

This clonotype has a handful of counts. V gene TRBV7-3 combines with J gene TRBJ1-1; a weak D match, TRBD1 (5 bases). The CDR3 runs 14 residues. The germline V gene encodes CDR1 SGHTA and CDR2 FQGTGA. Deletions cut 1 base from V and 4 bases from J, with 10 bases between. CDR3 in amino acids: CASSLIGGSTEAFF. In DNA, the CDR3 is TGTGCCAGCAGCTTAATCGGGGGGAGCACTGAAGCTTTCTTT.

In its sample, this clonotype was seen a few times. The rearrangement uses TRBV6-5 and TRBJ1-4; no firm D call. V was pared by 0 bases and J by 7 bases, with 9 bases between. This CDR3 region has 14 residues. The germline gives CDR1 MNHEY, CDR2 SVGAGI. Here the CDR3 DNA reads TGTGCCAGCAGTTACTCGAGAGGTGGTGAAAAACTGTTTTTT. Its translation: CASSYSRGGEKLFF.

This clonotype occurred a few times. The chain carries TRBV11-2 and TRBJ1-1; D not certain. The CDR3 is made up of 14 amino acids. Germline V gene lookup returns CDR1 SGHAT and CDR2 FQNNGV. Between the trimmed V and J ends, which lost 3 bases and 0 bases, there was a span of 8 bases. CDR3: CASSFGLMNTEAFF. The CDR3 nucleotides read TGTGCCAGCAGCTTTGGCCTAATGAACACTGAAGCTTTCTTT.

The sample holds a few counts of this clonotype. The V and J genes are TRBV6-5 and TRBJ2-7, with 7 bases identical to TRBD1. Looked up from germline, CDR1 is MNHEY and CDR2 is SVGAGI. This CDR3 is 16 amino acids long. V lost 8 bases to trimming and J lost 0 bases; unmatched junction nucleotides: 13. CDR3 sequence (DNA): TGTGCCAGCGCCGAACAGGGGTTCCCTAACTCCTACGAGCAGTACTTC. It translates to CASAEQGFPNSYEQYF.

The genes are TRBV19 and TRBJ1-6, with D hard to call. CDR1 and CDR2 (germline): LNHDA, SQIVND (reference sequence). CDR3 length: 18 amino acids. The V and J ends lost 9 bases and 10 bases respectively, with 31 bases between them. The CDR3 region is CASSFRTTGYPRRSPLHF. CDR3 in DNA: TGTGCCAGCAGCTTTCGTACAACGGGGTACCCCCGAAGATCACCCCTCCACTTT.

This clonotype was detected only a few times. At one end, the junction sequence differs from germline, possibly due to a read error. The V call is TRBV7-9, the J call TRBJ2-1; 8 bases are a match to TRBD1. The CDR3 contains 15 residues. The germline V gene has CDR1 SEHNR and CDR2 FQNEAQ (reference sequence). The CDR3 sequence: CASSRDRSSYNEQFF. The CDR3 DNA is TGTGCTAGCAGCCGGGACAGGAGCTCCTACAATGAGCAGTTCTTC.

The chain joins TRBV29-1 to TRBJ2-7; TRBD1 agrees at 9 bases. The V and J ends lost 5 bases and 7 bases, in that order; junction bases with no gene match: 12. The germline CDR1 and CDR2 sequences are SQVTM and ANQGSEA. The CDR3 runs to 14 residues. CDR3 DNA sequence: TGCAGCGTTAGACAGGGGGTCGACACCGGGGAGCAGTACTTC. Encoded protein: CSVRQGVDTGEQYF.